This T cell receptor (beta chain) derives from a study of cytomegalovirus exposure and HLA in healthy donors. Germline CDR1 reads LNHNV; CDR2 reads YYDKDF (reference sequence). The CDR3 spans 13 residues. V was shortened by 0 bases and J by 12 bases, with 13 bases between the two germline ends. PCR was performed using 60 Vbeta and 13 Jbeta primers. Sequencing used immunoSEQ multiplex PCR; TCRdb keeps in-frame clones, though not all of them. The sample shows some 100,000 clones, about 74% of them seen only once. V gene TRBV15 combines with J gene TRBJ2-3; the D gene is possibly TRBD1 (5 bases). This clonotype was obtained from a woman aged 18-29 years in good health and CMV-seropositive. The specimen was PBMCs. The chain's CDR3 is CATSRDHNGQQYF. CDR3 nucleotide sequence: TGTGCCACCAGCAGAGATCATAATGGACAACAGTATTTT.